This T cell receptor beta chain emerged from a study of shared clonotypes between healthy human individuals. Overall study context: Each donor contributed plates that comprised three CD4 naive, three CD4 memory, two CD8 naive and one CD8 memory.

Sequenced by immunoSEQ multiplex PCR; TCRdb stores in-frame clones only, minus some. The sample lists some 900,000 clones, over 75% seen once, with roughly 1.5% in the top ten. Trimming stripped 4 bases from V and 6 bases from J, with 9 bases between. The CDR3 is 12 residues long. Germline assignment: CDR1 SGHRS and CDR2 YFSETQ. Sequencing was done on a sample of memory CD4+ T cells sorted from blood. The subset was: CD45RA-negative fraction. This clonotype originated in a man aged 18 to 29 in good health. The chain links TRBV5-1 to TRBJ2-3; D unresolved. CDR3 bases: TGCGCCAGCAGCGCCCAAGGGGATACGCAGTATTTT. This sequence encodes CASSAQGDTQYF.